The 24 T cell receptor beta chains reported below all come from one sample, sequenced in a study of shared clonotypes between healthy human individuals (dated by TCRdb to 2018 to 2020). Receptors were amplified or captured by the immunoSEQ multiplex PCR assay. TCRdb took this table from immuneACCESS and kept in-frame rearrangements with V and J called. Such tables lack part of the clones; where checked against another copy, unresolved V genes explain under half of the gap, and the rest is unexplained. This sample comprises about half a million clones, 75% to 80% of them detected only once. Together, the top ten hold around 12% of the sample. Sequencing input: PBMCs. Every receptor here comes from a woman between 40 and 50 years old in good health. Some clones in this sample may be carry-over from other donors' samples.

To note about this clone: Given a far larger clone just one base away, this is likely a sequencing read error. Since no conserved phenylalanine or tryptophan closes the CDR3, a read error is the likely cause. The gene calls are TRBV30 and TRBJ1-3, with a possible D match to TRBD1 (5 bases). The CDR3 is 15 amino acids. Trimming stripped 3 bases from V and 4 bases from J, with 16 bases between. Germline V gene data show CDR1 as GTSNPN and CDR2 as SVGIG (reference sequence). CDR3: CAWSPGTARGNTIYL. As DNA, the CDR3 is TGTGCCTGGAGCCCGGGGACCGCTCGGGGAAACACCATATATCTT.

There are many counts of this clone. V is TRBV28 and J is TRBJ1-5; possibly TRBD1 for D (6 bases). The CDR3 runs 15 residues. The ends were cut back, 5 bases at V and 6 bases at J, with 17 bases in the middle. Germline CDR1 reads MDHEN; CDR2 reads SYDVKM. In nucleotides, the CDR3 is TGTGCCAGCAGTCAGGTCGGGGGGCCGAGTCAGCCCCAGCATTTT. Its translation is CASSQVGGPSQPQHF.

The chain is built from TRBV23-1 and TRBJ1-5; weak D call: TRBD1 (5 bases). TRBV23-1 is an ORF, with its function uncertain. This CDR3 is built from 16 residues. V lost 0 bases to trimming and J lost 4 bases, with 13 bases between them. CDR3 nucleotide sequence: TGCGCCAGCAGTCAATCCTACCGGGGGGGGAATCAGCCCCAGCATTTT. It codes for CASSQSYRGGNQPQHF.

The chain links TRBV7-9 to TRBJ2-7; TRBD1 matches at 8 bases. This CDR3 region has 18 residues. Germline CDR1 SEHNR, CDR2 FQNEAQ (reference sequence). V shed 5 bases, J shed 0 bases, and the junction held 15 bases outside the gene matches. The CDR3 DNA reads TGTGCCAGCAGCCCACCCTCAGGGGGCAGCCTTGTCTCCTACGAGCAGTACTTC. It translates to CASSPPSGGSLVSYEQYF.

The gene calls are TRBV27 and TRBJ1-1; no reliable D call. This CDR3 has 14 amino acids. V dropped 10 bases and J dropped 0 bases, with 15 bases sitting between them. CDR1 and CDR2 (germline): MNHEY, SMNVEV (reference sequence). CDR3 region: CATRRAYMNTEAFF. Written as DNA, the CDR3 is TGTGCCACCAGGCGGGCGTACATGAACACTGAAGCTTTCTTT.

The chain employs TRBV25-1 and TRBJ1-3, with a possible D match to TRBD1 (5 bases). This CDR3 is 15 amino acids long. CDR1 and CDR2 from the germline V gene are MGHDK and SYGVNS. V was clipped by 0 bases and J by 1 base, with 7 bases between them. DNA of the CDR3: TGTGCCAGCAGTGAATATCGGACATCTGGAAACACCATATATTTT. This translates into CASSEYRTSGNTIYF. The full variable domain, in which reference TRBV25-1 and TRBJ1-3 provide the parts outside the CDR3, is EADIYQTPRYLVIGTGKKITLECSQTMGHDKMYWYQQDPGMELHLIHYSYGVNSTEKGDLSSESTVSRIRTEHFPLTLESARPSHTSQYLCASSEYRTSGNTIYFGEGSWLTVV.

For this clone: Other DNA sequences within the sample encode an identical CDR3. V is TRBV28 and J is TRBJ1-5; the D is unclear. Trimming removed 6 bases at V and 3 bases at J, with 9 bases between. The CDR3 runs 13 residues. Germline V CDR1 and CDR2: MDHEN, SYDVKM. This CDR3 reads CASSRTANQPQHF. CDR3 sequence (DNA): TGTGCCAGCAGCAGGACCGCCAATCAGCCCCAGCATTTT.

To note about this clone: The sample holds other DNA sequences that translate to the same CDR3. This chain links TRBV18 with TRBJ1-5, with D possibly being TRBD1 (5 bases). This CDR3 has 14 amino acids. Trimming left V 3 bases short and J 4 bases short, with 10 bases between. Germline CDR1 is KGHSH and CDR2 is LQKENI. The CDR3: CASSPGAGNQPQHF. The CDR3 nucleotides read TGTGCCAGCTCACCTGGGGCGGGGAATCAGCCCCAGCATTTT.

This clone was seen once. The rearrangement uses TRBV18 and TRBJ2-7; TRBD1 matches 7 bases. Germline values: CDR1 KGHSH, CDR2 LQKENI. The junction had 4 bases not matched to a gene; V was cut back by 2 bases and J by 3 bases. The CDR3 consists of 14 residues. Here the CDR3 reads CASSPRGQNYEQYF. In DNA form, the CDR3 reads TGTGCCAGCTCACCAAGGGGACAGAACTACGAGCAGTACTTC.

This chain links TRBV7-2 with TRBJ2-1; 8 bases line up with TRBD2. V trimming: 5 bases; J trimming: 1 base; junction bases outside the gene matches: 7. CDR3 size: 16 residues. CDR1 is SGHTA, CDR2 FQGNSA, per germline. This chain's CDR3 is CASSRGTSPSYNEQFF. The CDR3 bases are TGTGCCAGCAGCCGGGGGACTAGTCCATCCTACAATGAGCAGTTCTTC.

The V call is TRBV28, the J call TRBJ2-6, with a possible D match to TRBD2 (5 bases). Germline-derived CDR1 and CDR2 are MDHEN and SYDVKM. V was pared by 4 bases and J by 2 bases, with 9 bases between. This CDR3 has 15 residues. The CDR3 sequence is CASSSAGTGANVLTF. Written as DNA, the CDR3 is TGTGCCAGCAGTTCCGCGGGCACTGGGGCCAACGTCCTGACTTTC.

The V gene is TRBV5-1, the J gene TRBJ2-7; the match to TRBD2 covers 8 bases. Germline CDR1 reads SGHRS; CDR2 reads YFSETQ. The CDR3 sequence is 14 residues long. Trimming at V came to 1 base and at J to 4 bases, leaving 4 bases not matched to a gene. In nucleotides, the CDR3 is TGCGCCAGCAGCTTGACTAGCGGCCCTTACGAGCAGTACTTC. Residues: CASSLTSGPYEQYF.

This clone was seen a handful of times. The J gene is TRBJ2-2, the V gene TRBV7-3; 10 bases fit TRBD1. V shed 7 bases, J shed 0 bases, and the junction held 11 bases outside the gene matches. The CDR3 is 18 residues long. Germline V gives CDR1 SGHTA, CDR2 FQGTGA. The CDR3 DNA reads as TGTGCCAGCACCTTCGGATTGGGACAGGGGACGAACACCGGGGAGCTGTTTTTT. Protein: CASTFGLGQGTNTGELFF.

The chain has TRBV27 and TRBJ2-7, with D hard to call. The CDR3 is made up of 13 amino acids. V was shortened by 3 bases and J by 3 bases, with 9 bases between the two germline ends. Per the germline V gene, CDR1 is MNHEY and CDR2 is SMNVEV (reference sequence). For the CDR3, the DNA is TGTGCCAGCAGTTTCAATTTGGACTACGAGCAGTACTTC. Protein sequence: CASSFNLDYEQYF.

The sample holds a few counts of this clone. This is likely a read error, given that the CDR3 carries no conserved phenylalanine or tryptophan at its end. J is TRBJ1-1 and V is TRBV30, with D unclear. This CDR3 region has 15 residues. Looked up from germline, CDR1 is GTSNPN and CDR2 is SVGIG (reference sequence). Trimming removed 3 bases from V and 1 base from J, with 15 bases in between. Here the CDR3 DNA reads TGTGCCTGGAGCGAAGTAGGACTTGGGAACACTGAAGCTTTCCTT. This encodes CAWSEVGLGNTEAFL.

Concerning this clone: This sequence may be a read error, since a much larger clone differs from it by one base. The chain employs TRBV4-2 and TRBJ1-1; no definite D call. The germline V and J ends were trimmed by 0 bases and 8 bases, with 13 bases remaining between them. CDR3 length: 14 amino acids. CDR1 and CDR2 from the germline V gene are LGHNA and YNFKEQ. Written as DNA, the CDR3 is TGTGCCAGCAGCCAAGATCTTACAAGTGACGAAGCTTTCTTT. Protein: CASSQDLTSDEAFF.

This chain links TRBV9 with TRBJ1-2; 10 bases map to TRBD1. This CDR3 comprises 14 residues. Germline CDR1 and CDR2: SGDLS and YYNGEE. V gave up 4 bases and J gave up 7 bases; unmatched junction bases: 7. DNA of the CDR3: TGTGCCAGCAGCACCCGACAGGGGGCGGTTGGCTACACCTTC. Residues: CASSTRQGAVGYTF.

Only a few counts were recorded for this clone. This sequence joins TRBV25-1 and TRBJ1-3; no firm D call. V dropped 0 bases and J dropped 0 bases, with 12 bases sitting between them. The CDR3 is made up of 17 amino acids. Germline CDR1 MGHDK, CDR2 SYGVNS. The CDR3: CASSEYGIGDSGNTIYF. The DNA for the CDR3 is TGTGCCAGCAGTGAATATGGGATAGGCGACTCTGGAAACACCATATATTTT.

This rearrangement joins TRBV4-1 to TRBJ2-3, with TRBD2 matching over 7 bases. Germline assignment: CDR1 MGHRA and CDR2 YSYEKL. The CDR3 spans 16 residues. The trim removed 4 bases at V and 0 bases at J, leaving 7 bases unmatched. DNA of the CDR3: TGCGCCAGCAGCCGTGCCGGGACTACCAGCACAGATACGCAGTATTTT. Its protein is CASSRAGTTSTDTQYF.

The CDR3 here is CASSLTETGGYTF. The CDR3 DNA follows: TGCGCCAGCAGCTTAACTGAAACCGGTGGCTACACCTTC. This rearrangement joins TRBV5-1 to TRBJ1-2; D unclear. Germline V CDR1 and CDR2: SGHRS, YFSETQ. The CDR3 consists of 13 residues. The V gene lost 2 bases and the J gene lost 7 bases, with 12 bases spanning the gap.

For this clone: A single base is all that separates this from a far larger clone, so a read error is likely. The same CDR3 also results from other DNA sequences found in this sample. The chain has TRBV30 and TRBJ1-4, with D possibly being TRBD1 (5 bases). The CDR3 has 15 amino acids. Trimming left V 2 bases short and J 10 bases short, with 20 bases between. In germline, CDR1 is GTSNPN, CDR2 SVGIG (reference sequence). The CDR3, as DNA: TGTGCCTGGAGTCTTTCCGGGACCTCAAGGGGAAAACTGTTTTTT. Protein product: CAWSLSGTSRGKLFF. The variable domain in full, with the rest retrieved from reference TRBV30 and TRBJ1-4, is SQTIHQWPATLVQPVGSPLSLECTVEGTSNPNLYWYRQAAGRGLQLLFYSVGIGQISSEVPQNLSASRPQDRQFILSSKKLLLSDSGFYLCAWSLSGTSRGKLFFGSGTQLSVL.

A word on this clone: A much larger clone is a single base away; this may be a read error. Other DNA sequences of this sample code for an identical CDR3. The chain joins TRBV5-1 to TRBJ2-2, with D perhaps matching TRBD2 (5 bases). The CDR3 has 16 amino acids. Looked up from germline, CDR1 is SGHRS and CDR2 is YFSETQ. Between the trimmed V and J ends, which lost 1 base and 5 bases, there was a span of 15 bases. The CDR3 sequence: CASSLRASRNTGELFF. CDR3 nucleotides: TGCGCCAGCAGCTTGAGGGCTAGCAGGAATACCGGGGAGCTGTTTTTT.

The chain has TRBV7-9 and TRBJ1-2; 7 nucleotides align to TRBD1. Trimming removed 1 base from V and 8 bases from J; junction bases left unmatched: 7. This CDR3 has 14 residues. Germline CDR1 and CDR2: SEHNR and FQNEAQ (reference sequence). The CDR3 reads CASSLGQGPHGYTF. The DNA of the CDR3 is TGTGCCAGCAGCTTAGGACAGGGTCCCCACGGCTACACCTTC. Together with reference TRBV7-9 and TRBJ1-2, the CDR3 gives the full variable domain: DTGVSQNPRHKITKRGQNVTFRCDPISEHNRLYWYRQTLGQGPEFLTYFQNEAQLEKSRLLSDRFSAERPKGSFSTLEIQRTEQGDSAMYLCASSLGQGPHGYTFGSGTRLTVV.

About this clone: Other DNA sequences in this specimen translate into the identical CDR3. The CDR3: CASSLETPNYGYTF. CDR3 nucleotides: TGCGCCAGCAGCTTGGAAACTCCTAACTATGGCTACACCTTC. The rearrangement joins TRBV5-1 to TRBJ1-2; no clear D gene. The CDR3 contains 14 residues. Germline V gene sequence: CDR1 SGHRS, CDR2 YFSETQ. Trimming shortened V by 0 bases and J by 0 bases, and 6 bases separated the two germline ends.